The 22 T cell receptor beta chains presented below share a single source sample, sequenced in a study of T-cell memory formation after mild COVID-19. TCRdb itself ran the 5' RACE reads through MiXCR, one entry per CDR3 protein. The sample has 250,000 to 400,000 distinct CDR3 sequences; about 13% are singletons. The sequenced sample was PBMCs or a T cell subset sorted from them (not recorded which). These TCRs come from a man between 18 and 35 years old who had mild COVID-19 (a few samples of this study predate the infection). Cell type and time point are not known.

J is TRBJ1-1 and V is TRBV7-2; no definite D call. Germline V CDR1 and CDR2: SGHTA, FQGNSA. V shed 2 bases and J shed 3 bases, with 4 bases lying between them. The CDR3 spans 12 residues. CDR3 protein: CASSLRYTEAFF. The CDR3 DNA follows: TGTGCCAGCAGCTTAAGATACACTGAAGCTTTCTTT.

Only a few counts were recorded for this clonotype. The V gene is TRBV7-3, the J gene TRBJ2-1; D remains ambiguous. Trimming took off 5 bases at V and 6 bases at J, with 14 bases between the two ends. Germline CDR1 is SGHTA and CDR2 is FQGTGA. The CDR3 consists of 14 residues. The CDR3 protein is CASSTSGDSNEQFF. CDR3 bases: TGTGCCAGCAGCACCTCCGGCGACTCCAATGAGCAGTTCTTC.

This clonotype was seen only a few times. The chain is built from TRBV7-9 and TRBJ1-3, with TRBD1 identical over 10 bases. V dropped 5 bases and J dropped 2; count of bases not matched to a gene: 3. CDR3 length: 15 amino acids. Germline CDR1 and CDR2: SEHNR and FQNEAQ (reference sequence). This CDR3 reads CASSRQGAPGNTIYF. CDR3 sequence (DNA): TGTGCCAGCAGCCGACAGGGGGCCCCTGGAAACACCATATATTTT.

This clonotype was found a few times. The rearrangement uses TRBV18 and TRBJ2-1; 10 bases fit TRBD1. The junction had 7 bases not matched to a gene; V was cut back by 0 bases and J by 8 bases. The CDR3 is made up of 16 amino acids. Germline assignment: CDR1 KGHSH and CDR2 LQKENI. The CDR3 protein is CASSPPGQGLGYEQFF. DNA for the CDR3: TGTGCCAGCTCACCACCGGGACAGGGGCTCGGGTATGAGCAGTTCTTC.

In this sample, this clonotype turned up a few times. The chain employs TRBV3-1 and TRBJ2-3; D perhaps matches TRBD2 (6 bases). The germline CDR1 and CDR2 sequences are LGHDT and YNNKEL (reference sequence). Trimming removed 1 base from V and 3 bases from J, with 11 bases in between. There are 15 residues in the CDR3. CDR3 nucleotides: TGTGCCAGCAGCCAAGTTGGAGGGAGGACAGATACGCAGTATTTT. This gives the protein CASSQVGGRTDTQYF.

This clonotype was seen a handful of times. CDR3 sequence (DNA): TGCGCCAGCAGCTACCGGGACCTGAACACCGGGGAGCTGTTTTTT. It is translated as CASSYRDLNTGELFF. The V and J genes are TRBV4-1 and TRBJ2-2; D may correspond to TRBD1 or TRBD2 (5 bases each). The CDR3 is made up of 15 amino acids. Per germline, CDR1 MGHRA and CDR2 YSYEKL. V was trimmed by 5 bases and J by 1 base, leaving 11 bases between them.

This clonotype was counted ten times or more. V usage is TRBV7-3 and J usage is TRBJ2-5, with D possibly matching TRBD2 (5 bases). Germline V gives CDR1 SGHTA, CDR2 FQGTGA. Deletions cut 2 bases from V and 3 bases from J, with 7 bases between. This CDR3 is 13 amino acids long. The CDR3 region has the DNA TGTGCCAGCAGCTTACGGCGGGAAGAGACCCAGTACTTC. Translating gives CASSLRREETQYF.

The gene calls are TRBV7-2 and TRBJ2-5; TRBD2 aligns across 7 bases. J lost 4 bases, V lost 1 base, and 3 bases had no gene match. The CDR3 is 14 residues long. CDR1 is SGHTA, CDR2 FQGNSA, per germline. DNA for the CDR3: TGTGCCAGCAGCTTAGATAGCGGGCGAGAGACCCAGTACTTC. It encodes CASSLDSGRETQYF.

The chain couples TRBV10-3 to TRBJ2-2; D may be TRBD1 (6 bases). The CDR3 has 12 amino acids. Germline values: CDR1 ENHRY, CDR2 SYGVKD. V lost 8 bases and J lost 5, with 9 bases in between. This CDR3 is CAISQGTGELFF. CDR3 nucleotide sequence: TGTGCCATCTCCCAGGGGACCGGGGAGCTGTTTTTT.

The rearrangement links TRBV11-3 to TRBJ2-3; maybe TRBD2 (6 bases). In germline, CDR1 is SGHNT, CDR2 YENEEA. Trimming shortened V by 4 bases and J by 7 bases, and 15 bases separated the two germline ends. This CDR3 has 14 amino acids. CDR3 nucleotides: TGTGCCAGCAGCTGGCCGGGAGAGTGGAATACGCAGTATTTT. As protein: CASSWPGEWNTQYF.

This clonotype has just a few counts. This chain joins TRBV7-2 and TRBJ2-3; D remains unclear. This CDR3 is built from 12 residues. Germline V gives CDR1 SGHTA, CDR2 FQGNSA. Trimming left V 3 bases short and J 6 bases short, with 7 bases between. As DNA, the CDR3 is TGTGCCAGCAGCTTTAACCCCGATACGCAGTATTTT. Translated, it gives CASSFNPDTQYF.

There are a few counts of this clonotype. V usage is TRBV5-1 and J usage is TRBJ2-5; possibly TRBD1 for D (6 bases). Germline V gene lookup returns CDR1 SGHRS and CDR2 YFSETQ. V was trimmed by 0 bases and J by 5 bases, leaving 14 bases between them. The CDR3 totals 15 residues. Here the CDR3 reads CASSLAFTGMETQYF. CDR3 sequence (DNA): TGCGCCAGCAGCTTGGCCTTCACAGGGATGGAGACCCAGTACTTC.

This clonotype was seen more than once but under ten times. V usage is TRBV20-1 and J usage is TRBJ1-2; 7 bases are a match to TRBD1. The germline CDR1 and CDR2 sequences are DFQATT and SNEGSKA (reference sequence). This CDR3 contains 12 residues. The CDR3 DNA reads as TGCAAAATTCCGGGACAGAACTATGGCTACACCTTC. It is translated as CKIPGQNYGYTF.

This clonotype was seen repeatedly, ten times or more. V gene TRBV11-2 combines with J gene TRBJ2-7, with a possible D match to TRBD1 (6 bases). Germline values: CDR1 SGHAT, CDR2 FQNNGV. This CDR3 contains 12 residues. With 5 bases removed from V and 6 bases from J, the gap between germline ends came to 11 bases. CDR3 sequence reads: CASSLTGTEQYF. DNA of the CDR3: TGTGCCAGCAGCCTAACAGGGACCGAGCAGTACTTC.

This clonotype turned up a few times. The chain has TRBV7-8 and TRBJ2-7; 12 bases map to TRBD2. The V segment lost 9 bases and the J segment 4 bases; nucleotides outside the gene matches: 4. This CDR3 is built from 13 residues. The V gene's germline CDR1 is SGHVS and CDR2 FQNEAQ. In DNA, the CDR3 is TGTGCCAGTGGACTAGCGGGGAGTTACGAGCAGTACGTC. Amino acids: CASGLAGSYEQYV.

This clonotype was found a few times. CDR3 sequence (DNA): TGTGCCAGCGGGTGGGTCGGTGAAGCTTTCTTT. This sequence encodes CASGWVGEAFF. This chain links TRBV7-6 with TRBJ1-1; D is unresolved. The V end lost 8 bases, the J end lost 7 bases, and 11 bases lay between the germline ends. The CDR3 consists of 11 residues. Germline V gene data show CDR1 as SGHVS and CDR2 as FNYEAQ.

V usage is TRBV2 and J usage is TRBJ2-2; D is unresolved. The germline gives CDR1 SNHLY, CDR2 FYNNEI. Trimming shortened V by 1 base and J by 2 bases, and 8 bases separated the two germline ends. This CDR3 comprises 15 residues. CDR3 sequence reads: CASSEGAGNTGELFF. The CDR3 coding sequence is TGTGCCAGCAGTGAAGGGGCAGGCAACACCGGGGAGCTGTTTTTT.

A few counts support this clonotype. CDR3: CSSYRGEQFF. The CDR3 bases are TGCAGCTCTTATAGGGGTGAGCAGTTCTTC. This rearrangement joins TRBV29-1 to TRBJ2-1; D is perhaps TRBD1 (5 bases). CDR1 SQVTM and CDR2 ANQGSEA come from the germline V gene. The CDR3 is 10 residues long. The V and J ends lost 8 bases and 9 bases respectively, with 11 bases between them.

In its sample, this clonotype was seen a few times. V and J are TRBV28 and TRBJ2-3; 8 nucleotides agree with TRBD2. After removal of 7 bases from V and 2 bases from J, the junction contained 14 bases not matched to a gene. This CDR3 contains 17 residues. Germline V gives CDR1 MDHEN, CDR2 SYDVKM. CDR3 region: CASTPLGSGGDTDTQYF. CDR3 coding DNA: TGTGCCAGCACCCCTCTTGGGTCCGGGGGGGACACAGATACGCAGTATTTT.

This clonotype was picked up a small number of times. The chain carries TRBV12-3 or TRBV12-4 and TRBJ1-4; D unclear. The V end lost 7 bases, the J end lost 5 bases, and 17 bases lay between the germline ends. This CDR3 region has 15 residues. The CDR3, as DNA: TGTGCCAGCATACTGGGAGGGTTTGAGAATGAAAAACTGTTTTTT. It encodes CASILGGFENEKLFF.

There are a few counts of this clonotype. The genes are TRBV12-5 and TRBJ2-1, with TRBD2 identical over 11 bases. The germline gives CDR1 LGHNT, CDR2 FRNRAP. V was clipped by 9 bases and J by 12 bases; unmatched bases: 10. The CDR3 loop spans 13 amino acids. CDR3 bases: TGTGCTAGCGGGACTAGCGGTTTACGTGGGCAGTTCTTC. Its translation is CASGTSGLRGQFF.

This clonotype turned up a few times. The chain recombines TRBV4-1 with TRBJ2-5, with D hard to call. Germline CDR1 is MGHRA and CDR2 is YSYEKL. V was pared by 0 bases and J by 6 bases, with 5 bases between. The CDR3 runs 12 residues. CDR3 bases: TGCGCCAGCAGCCAAGACGGCAAGACCCAGTACTTC. Translation gives CASSQDGKTQYF.